The 19 T cell receptor beta chains reported below all come from one sample, sequenced in a study of PD-1 blockade in classical Hodgkin lymphoma (dated by TCRdb to the early 2020s). In the paper's terms, the time point label means: cycle 2 day 1 (C2D1) of nivolumab. Relapse after autologous stem cell transplantation had occurred in all trial patients, and cohorts A, B and C were distinguished by prior brentuximab vedotin exposure. The library was built by means of the immunoSEQ multiplex PCR assay. TCRdb holds this immuneACCESS table with in-frame rearrangements only. Some clones are missing; in checked studies, unresolved V genes explain under half, and the rest has no known cause. This sample is represented by 130,000 to 150,000 clones; nearly 80% of them were singletons. The biggest ten clones account for 9.2% of the sample. The specimen comprised peripheral blood mononuclear cells (PBMCs), sampled before the second cycle of nivolumab. The receptors shown here come from a human donor with classical Hodgkin lymphoma.

The J gene is TRBJ2-7, the V gene TRBV2, with 7 positions matching TRBD2. V was pared by 4 bases and J by 8 bases, with 14 bases of the junction left unmatched. The CDR3 totals 15 residues. Germline assignment: CDR1 SNHLY and CDR2 FYNNEI. The CDR3 loop is CASSGWAGAPSKQYF. For the CDR3, the DNA is TGTGCCAGCAGTGGGTGGGCGGGAGCCCCCTCTAAGCAGTACTTC.

V is TRBV5-4 and J is TRBJ2-3, with 7 bases identical to TRBD1. Trimming took 1 base from V and 4 from J; bases not matched to a gene: 6. The germline CDR1 and CDR2 sequences are SGHNT and YYREEE (reference sequence). The CDR3 has 15 residues. Written as DNA, the CDR3 is TGTGCCAGCAGCTTGCAGCTCGACAGGGCAGATACGCAGTATTTT. It translates to CASSLQLDRADTQYF.

J is TRBJ1-1 and V is TRBV7-3; D not resolved. V was trimmed by 4 bases and J by 4 bases, leaving 16 bases between them. The CDR3 is 15 amino acids. Germline V CDR1 and CDR2: SGHTA, FQGTGA. The DNA of the CDR3 is TGTGCCAGCAGCTCAAGTGACACGGGCGGCACTGAAGCTTTCTTT. This encodes CASSSSDTGGTEAFF.

This clone was detected a few times. Here the CDR3 reads CASSPRGRDYEQYF. The CDR3 DNA is TGTGCCAGCTCACCACGGGGCAGAGACTACGAGCAGTACTTC. The chain carries TRBV18 and TRBJ2-7; the D gene is possibly TRBD1 (5 bases). This CDR3 has 14 amino acids. V was cut by 1 base and J by 3 bases, with 10 bases left in between. Germline V gives CDR1 KGHSH, CDR2 LQKENI.

CDR3 in amino acids: CASSASPTDTQYF. The CDR3 DNA reads TGTGCCAGCAGTGCGAGCCCGACAGATACGCAGTATTTT. This rearrangement joins TRBV6-1 to TRBJ2-3; the D is unclear. Germline V CDR1 and CDR2: MNHNS, SASEGT. V lost 4 bases to trimming and J lost 3 bases, with 8 bases between them. This CDR3 contains 13 residues.

This chain links TRBV28 with TRBJ1-5, with TRBD1 identical over 9 bases. Trimming cost V 6 bases and J 11 bases; bases outside gene matches: 11. In germline, CDR1 is MDHEN, CDR2 SYDVKM. This CDR3 is 14 amino acids long. CDR3 nucleotides: TGTGCCAGCAGAAAGAGTCTGACAGGGGGGTCCCAGCATTTT. Residues: CASRKSLTGGSQHF.

This chain links TRBV6-5 with TRBJ1-5; D uncertain. V dropped 0 bases and J dropped 0 bases, with 9 bases sitting between them. Germline CDR1 and CDR2: MNHEY and SVGAGI. CDR3 length: 16 residues. The CDR3 nucleotides are TGTGCCAGCAGTTACTCGGTCCCCATTAGCAATCAGCCCCAGCATTTT. Its protein product is CASSYSVPISNQPQHF.

This clone was counted only a few times. The chain employs TRBV28 and TRBJ1-6, with unresolved D. Germline lookup yields CDR1 MDHEN and CDR2 SYDVKM. Trimming cost V 6 bases and J 8 bases, with 8 bases left between them. This CDR3 has 12 residues. The CDR3 DNA reads as TGTGCCAGCAGCCTGGCCGATTCACCCCTCCACTTT. Protein: CASSLADSPLHF.

This chain connects TRBV7-6 to TRBJ2-1; possible D gene TRBD2, 5 bases. This CDR3 contains 14 residues. Per the germline V gene, CDR1 is SGHVS and CDR2 is FNYEAQ. The V and J ends lost 5 bases and 5 bases respectively, with 13 bases between them. CDR3 nucleotides: TGTGCCAGCAGCCCCCCACGGACTGACAATGAGCAGTTCTTC. Residues: CASSPPRTDNEQFF.

The chain uses TRBV15 and TRBJ2-4; D is possibly TRBD2 (5 bases). Germline CDR1 reads LNHNV; CDR2 reads YYDKDF (reference sequence). The CDR3 loop spans 17 amino acids. V lost 0 bases and J lost 0, with 12 bases in between. As DNA, the CDR3 is TGTGCCACCAGCAGAGATCGAGGGTCGCTAGCCAAAAACATTCAGTACTTC. This sequence encodes CATSRDRGSLAKNIQYF.

As DNA, the CDR3 is TGCGCCAGCTCGACCGGGACCCGGGCCTCCGGGGAGCTGTTTTTT. It codes for CASSTGTRASGELFF. This sequence joins TRBV5-1 and TRBJ2-2, with D perhaps TRBD1 or TRBD2 (5 bases each). This CDR3 comprises 15 residues. Deletions cut 7 bases from V and 6 bases from J, with 19 bases between. CDR1 is SGHRS, CDR2 YFSETQ, per germline.

The chain employs TRBV6-6 and TRBJ2-7, with a possible D match to TRBD1 (6 bases). The germline V gene has CDR1 MNHNY and CDR2 SVGAGI (reference sequence). Deletions cut 7 bases from V and 3 bases from J, with 19 bases between. This CDR3 is built from 15 residues. The CDR3, as DNA: TGTGCCAGCACCAGCCGGACAGTCGTACGCTACGAGCAGTACTTC. Translated, it gives CASTSRTVVRYEQYF.

This clone was seen just once. The chain joins TRBV6-5 to TRBJ2-7; maybe TRBD2 (7 bases). V was cut by 1 base and J by 7 bases, with 17 bases left in between. The CDR3 sequence is 15 residues long. Germline CDR1 MNHEY, CDR2 SVGAGI. CDR3 coding DNA: TGTGCCAGCAGTTACTACCTGGGGGGGGCGCGAGAGCAGTACTTC. Its protein product is CASSYYLGGAREQYF.

This sequence joins TRBV6-5 and TRBJ2-3, with unresolved D. V was pared by 0 bases and J by 1 base, with 8 bases between. The CDR3 totals 15 residues. Germline loops: CDR1 MNHEY, CDR2 SVGAGI. DNA for the CDR3: TGTGCCAGCAGTTACTCTTCCTGGGGCACAGATACGCAGTATTTT. It codes for CASSYSSWGTDTQYF.

This clone came up once. This chain connects TRBV27 to TRBJ1-5, with D uncertain. The CDR3 consists of 17 residues. The ends were cut back, 5 bases at V and 0 bases at J, with 17 bases in the middle. Per germline, CDR1 MNHEY and CDR2 SMNVEV (reference sequence). CDR3 in DNA: TGTGCCAGCAGTCCCACGGGAACACGATATAGCAATCAGCCCCAGCATTTT. It is translated as CASSPTGTRYSNQPQHF.

The V call is TRBV6-5, the J call TRBJ1-1; no firm D call. The CDR3 has 15 amino acids. Trimming removed 2 bases from V and 0 bases from J, with 10 bases in between. Germline values: CDR1 MNHEY, CDR2 SVGAGI. The DNA for the CDR3 is TGTGCCAGCAGTTACATCGGCAGAATGAACACTGAAGCTTTCTTT. Residues: CASSYIGRMNTEAFF.

The V call is TRBV27, the J call TRBJ2-3; TRBD2 is a possible D gene (5 bases). V lost 5 bases and J 2 bases, leaving 17 bases between the germline ends. Per germline, CDR1 MNHEY and CDR2 SMNVEV (reference sequence). The CDR3 contains 16 residues. CDR3 nucleotide sequence: TGTGCCAGCAGTCTCGTACTTGCGGGTCCCACAGATACGCAGTATTTT. It specifies CASSLVLAGPTDTQYF.

The chain joins TRBV18 to TRBJ1-4; D gene ambiguous. The V gene lost 3 bases and the J gene lost 8 bases, with 13 bases spanning the gap. This CDR3 is built from 14 residues. Germline-derived CDR1 and CDR2 are KGHSH and LQKENI. In nucleotides, the CDR3 is TGTGCCAGCTCACCGGGCGGCAGTGACGAAAAACTGTTTTTT. Encoded protein: CASSPGGSDEKLFF.

J is TRBJ2-5 and V is TRBV5-1, with no clear D. V dropped 0 bases and J dropped 6 bases, with 3 bases sitting between them. The CDR3 has 11 residues. Germline CDR1 and CDR2: SGHRS and YFSETQ. This CDR3 reads CASSLEKTQYF. Written as DNA, the CDR3 is TGCGCCAGCAGCTTGGAGAAGACCCAGTACTTC.